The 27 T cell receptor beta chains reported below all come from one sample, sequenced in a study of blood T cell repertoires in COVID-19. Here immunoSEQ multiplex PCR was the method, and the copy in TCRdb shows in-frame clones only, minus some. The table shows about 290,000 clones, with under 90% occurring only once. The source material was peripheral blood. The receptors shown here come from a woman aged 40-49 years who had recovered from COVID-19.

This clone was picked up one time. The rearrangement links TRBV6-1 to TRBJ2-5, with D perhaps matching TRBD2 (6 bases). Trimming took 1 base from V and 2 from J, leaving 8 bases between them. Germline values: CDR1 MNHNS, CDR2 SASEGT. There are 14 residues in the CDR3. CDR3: CASSEGGRQETQYF. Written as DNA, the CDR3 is TGTGCCAGCAGTGAAGGGGGGAGGCAAGAGACCCAGTACTTC.

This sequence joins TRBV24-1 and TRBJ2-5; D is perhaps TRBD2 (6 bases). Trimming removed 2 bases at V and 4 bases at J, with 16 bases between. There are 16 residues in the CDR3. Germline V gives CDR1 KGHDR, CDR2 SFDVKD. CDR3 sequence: CATSDSRRGVGETQYF. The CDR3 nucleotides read TGTGCCACCAGTGATTCGCGGAGGGGTGTTGGAGAGACCCAGTACTTC.

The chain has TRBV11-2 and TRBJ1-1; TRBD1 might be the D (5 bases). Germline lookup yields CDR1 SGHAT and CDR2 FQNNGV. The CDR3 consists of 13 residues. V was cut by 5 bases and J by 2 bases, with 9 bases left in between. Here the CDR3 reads CASSLQENTEAFF. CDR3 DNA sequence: TGTGCCAGCAGCCTACAGGAAAACACTGAAGCTTTCTTT.

The CDR3: CASSWMTSGSGQTQYF. In DNA form, the CDR3 reads TGTGCCAGCAGCTGGATGACTAGCGGGAGCGGTCAGACCCAGTACTTC. J is TRBJ2-5 and V is TRBV5-6; 12 nucleotides match TRBD2. The V gene's germline CDR1 is SGHDT and CDR2 YYEEEE. This CDR3 comprises 16 residues. J was trimmed by 6 bases and V by 3 bases; bases with no gene match: 9.

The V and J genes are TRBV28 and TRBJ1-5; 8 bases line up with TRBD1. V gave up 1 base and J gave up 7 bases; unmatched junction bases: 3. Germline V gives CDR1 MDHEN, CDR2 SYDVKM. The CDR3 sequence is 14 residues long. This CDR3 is CASSLSQGAQPQHF. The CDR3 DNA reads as TGTGCCAGCAGTTTATCGCAGGGGGCCCAGCCCCAGCATTTT.

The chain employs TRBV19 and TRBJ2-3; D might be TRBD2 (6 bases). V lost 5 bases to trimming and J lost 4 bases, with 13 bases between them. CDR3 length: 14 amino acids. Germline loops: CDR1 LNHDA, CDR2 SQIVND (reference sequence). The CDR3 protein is CASSDGGKADTQYF. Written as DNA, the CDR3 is TGTGCCAGTAGTGACGGGGGTAAGGCAGATACGCAGTATTTT.

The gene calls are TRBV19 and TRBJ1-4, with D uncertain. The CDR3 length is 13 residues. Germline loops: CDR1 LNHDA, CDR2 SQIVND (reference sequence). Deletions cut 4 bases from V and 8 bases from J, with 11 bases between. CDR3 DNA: TGTGCCAGTAGTACCGGGAATAACGAAAAACTGTTTTTT. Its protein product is CASSTGNNEKLFF.

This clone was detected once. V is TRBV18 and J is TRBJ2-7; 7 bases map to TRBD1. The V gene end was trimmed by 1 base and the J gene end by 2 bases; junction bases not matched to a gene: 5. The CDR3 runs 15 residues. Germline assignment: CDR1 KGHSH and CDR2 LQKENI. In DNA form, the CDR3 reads TGTGCCAGCTCACCACAAAAGGGGGCCCCCTACGAGCAGTACTTC. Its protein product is CASSPQKGAPYEQYF.

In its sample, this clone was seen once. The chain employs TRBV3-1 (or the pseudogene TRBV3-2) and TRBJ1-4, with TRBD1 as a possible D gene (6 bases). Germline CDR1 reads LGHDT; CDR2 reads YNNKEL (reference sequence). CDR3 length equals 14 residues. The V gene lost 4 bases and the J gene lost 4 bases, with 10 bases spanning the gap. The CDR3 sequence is CASSPQGINEKLFF. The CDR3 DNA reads TGTGCCAGCAGCCCCCAGGGGATTAATGAAAAACTGTTTTTT.

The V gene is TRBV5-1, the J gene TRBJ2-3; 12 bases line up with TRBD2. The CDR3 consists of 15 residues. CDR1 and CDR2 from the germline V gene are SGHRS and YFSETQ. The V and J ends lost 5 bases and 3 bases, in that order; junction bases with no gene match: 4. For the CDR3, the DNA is TGCGCCAGCAGGGAAGGACTAGCGGGGACAGATACGCAGTATTTT. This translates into CASREGLAGTDTQYF.

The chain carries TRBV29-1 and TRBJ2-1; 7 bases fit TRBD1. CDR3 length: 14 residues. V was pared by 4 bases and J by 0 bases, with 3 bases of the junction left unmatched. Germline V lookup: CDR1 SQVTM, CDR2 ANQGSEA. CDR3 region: CSVVAGGSYNEQFF. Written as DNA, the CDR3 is TGCAGCGTTGTGGCAGGGGGCTCCTACAATGAGCAGTTCTTC.

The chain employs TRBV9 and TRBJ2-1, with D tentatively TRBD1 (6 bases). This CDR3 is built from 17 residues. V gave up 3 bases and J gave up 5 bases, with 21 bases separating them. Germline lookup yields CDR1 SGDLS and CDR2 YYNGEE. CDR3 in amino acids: CASSARSRDITDNEQFF. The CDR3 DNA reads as TGTGCCAGCAGCGCCCGAAGCCGGGACATAACCGACAATGAGCAGTTCTTC.

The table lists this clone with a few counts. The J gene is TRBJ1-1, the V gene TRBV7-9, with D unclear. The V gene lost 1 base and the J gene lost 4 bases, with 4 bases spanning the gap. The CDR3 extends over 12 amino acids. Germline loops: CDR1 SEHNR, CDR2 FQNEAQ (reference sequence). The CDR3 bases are TGTGCCAGCAGCTTAGAGAGCACTGAAGCTTTCTTT. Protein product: CASSLESTEAFF.

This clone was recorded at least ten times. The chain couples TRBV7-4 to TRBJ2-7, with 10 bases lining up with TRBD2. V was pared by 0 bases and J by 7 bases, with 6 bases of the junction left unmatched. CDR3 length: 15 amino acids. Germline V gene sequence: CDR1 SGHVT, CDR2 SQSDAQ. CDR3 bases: TGTGCCAGCAGCTTAGCGCTAGCTAGCGGGGGTGAGCAGTACTTC. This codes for CASSLALASGGEQYF.

CDR3 protein: CATSDPHGDRGPGEQYF. The CDR3 DNA follows: TGTGCCACCAGTGATCCCCACGGGGACAGGGGGCCTGGGGAGCAGTACTTC. The V gene is TRBV24-1, the J gene TRBJ2-7; TRBD1 agrees at 12 bases. The CDR3 consists of 17 residues. Germline-derived CDR1 and CDR2 are KGHDR and SFDVKD. Trimming removed 3 bases from V and 7 bases from J; junction bases left unmatched: 12.

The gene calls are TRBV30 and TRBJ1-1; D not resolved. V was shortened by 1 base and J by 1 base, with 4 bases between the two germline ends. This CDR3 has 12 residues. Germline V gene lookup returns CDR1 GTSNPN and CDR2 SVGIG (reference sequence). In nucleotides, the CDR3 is TGTGCCTGGAGTGCGGGGAACACTGAAGCTTTCTTT. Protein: CAWSAGNTEAFF.

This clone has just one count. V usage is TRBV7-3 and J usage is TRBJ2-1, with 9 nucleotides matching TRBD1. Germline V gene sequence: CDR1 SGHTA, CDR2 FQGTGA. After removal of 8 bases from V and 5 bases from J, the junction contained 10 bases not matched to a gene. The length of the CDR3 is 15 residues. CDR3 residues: CASGQQGALHNEQFF. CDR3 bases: TGTGCCAGCGGCCAACAGGGGGCACTCCACAATGAGCAGTTCTTC. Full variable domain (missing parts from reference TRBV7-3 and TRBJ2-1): GAGVSQTPSNKVTEKGKYVELRCDPISGHTALYWYRQSLGQGPEFLIYFQGTGAADDSGLPNDRFFAVRPEGSVSTLKIQRTERGDSAVYLCASGQQGALHNEQFFGPGTRLTVL.

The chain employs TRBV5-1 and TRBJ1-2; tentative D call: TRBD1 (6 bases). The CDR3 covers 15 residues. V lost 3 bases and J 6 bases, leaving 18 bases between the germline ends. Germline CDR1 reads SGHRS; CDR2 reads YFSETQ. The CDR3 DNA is TGCGCCAGCAGCTCCCACCTACAGGGATGGGATGGCTACACCTTC. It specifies CASSSHLQGWDGYTF.

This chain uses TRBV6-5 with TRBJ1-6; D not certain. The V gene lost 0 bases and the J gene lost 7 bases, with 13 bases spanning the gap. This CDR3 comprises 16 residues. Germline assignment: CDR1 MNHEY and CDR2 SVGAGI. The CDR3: CASSYSTRPANSPLHF. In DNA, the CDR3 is TGTGCCAGCAGTTACTCGACACGCCCCGCAAATTCACCCCTCCACTTT.

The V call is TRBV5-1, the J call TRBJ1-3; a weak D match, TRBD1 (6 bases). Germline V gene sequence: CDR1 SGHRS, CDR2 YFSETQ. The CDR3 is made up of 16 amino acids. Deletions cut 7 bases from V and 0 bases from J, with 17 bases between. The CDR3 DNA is TGCGCCAGCGCACAAGTGGGACATTACTCTGGAAACACCATATATTTT. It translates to CASAQVGHYSGNTIYF.

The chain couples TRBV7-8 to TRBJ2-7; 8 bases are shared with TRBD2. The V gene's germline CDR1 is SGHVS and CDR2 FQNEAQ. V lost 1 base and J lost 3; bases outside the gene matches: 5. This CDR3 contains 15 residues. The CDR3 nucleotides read TGTGCCAGCAGCTTAGGGACTAGCAGGTACTACGAGCAGTACTTC. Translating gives CASSLGTSRYYEQYF. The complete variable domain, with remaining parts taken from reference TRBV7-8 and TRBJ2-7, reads GAGVSQSPRYKVAKRGQDVALRCDPISGHVSLFWYQQALGQGPEFLTYFQNEAQLDKSGLPSDRFFAERPEGSVSTLKIQRTQQEDSAVYLCASSLGTSRYYEQYFGPGTRLTVT.

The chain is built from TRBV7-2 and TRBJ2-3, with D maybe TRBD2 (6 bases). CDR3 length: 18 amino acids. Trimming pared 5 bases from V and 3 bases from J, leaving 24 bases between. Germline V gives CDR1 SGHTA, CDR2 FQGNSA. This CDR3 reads CASSPHGGWGDGTDTQYF. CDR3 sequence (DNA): TGTGCCAGCAGCCCCCATGGGGGGTGGGGAGATGGGACAGATACGCAGTATTTT.

The CDR3 region has the DNA TGTGCCACATCTAGCGGGAGAAACAATGAGCAGTTCTTC. Translating it yields CATSSGRNNEQFF. The V and J genes are TRBV2 and TRBJ2-1; 10 nucleotides align to TRBD2. The V gene's germline CDR1 is SNHLY and CDR2 FYNNEI. V dropped 10 bases and J dropped 5; count of bases not matched to a gene: 5. This CDR3 region has 13 residues. The full variable domain, its missing parts supplied by reference TRBV2 and TRBJ2-1, is EPEVTQTPSHQVTQMGQEVILRCVPISNHLYFYWYRQILGQKVEFLVSFYNNEISEKSEIFDDQFSVERPDGSNFTLKIRSTKLEDSAMYFCATSSGRNNEQFFGPGTRLTVL.

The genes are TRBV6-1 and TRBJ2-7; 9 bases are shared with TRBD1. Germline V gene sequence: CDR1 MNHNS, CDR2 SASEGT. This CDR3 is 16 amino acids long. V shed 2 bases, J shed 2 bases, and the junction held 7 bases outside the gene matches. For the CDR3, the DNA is TGTGCCAGCAGTGAATATATCGGGACAGGGCCCTACGAGCAGTACTTC. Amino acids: CASSEYIGTGPYEQYF.

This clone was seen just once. As DNA, the CDR3 is TGTGCCAGCAGCTCCAGCACAGGGGGCCGAGACTATGGCTACACCTTC. Its protein is CASSSSTGGRDYGYTF. The chain is built from TRBV7-3 and TRBJ1-2, with 9 bases matching TRBD1. The germline V gene has CDR1 SGHTA and CDR2 FQGTGA. V trimming: 4 bases; J trimming: 3 bases; junction bases outside the gene matches: 9. CDR3 length: 16 residues.

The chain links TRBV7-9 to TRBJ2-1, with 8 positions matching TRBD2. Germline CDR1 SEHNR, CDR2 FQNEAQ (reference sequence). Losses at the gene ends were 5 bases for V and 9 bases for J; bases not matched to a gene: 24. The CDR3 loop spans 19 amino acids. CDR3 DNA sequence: TGTGCCAGCAGCCCCAAGGGGGGACTAGAAACTAACTATGTGCGTGAGCAGTTCTTC. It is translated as CASSPKGGLETNYVREQFF.

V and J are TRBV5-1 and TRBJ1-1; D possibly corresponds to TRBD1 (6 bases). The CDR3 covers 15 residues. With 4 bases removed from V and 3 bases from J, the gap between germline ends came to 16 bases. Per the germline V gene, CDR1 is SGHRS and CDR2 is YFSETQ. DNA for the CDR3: TGCGCCAGCAGCGGATACAGGGCAGGGGACACTGAAGCTTTCTTT. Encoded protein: CASSGYRAGDTEAFF.